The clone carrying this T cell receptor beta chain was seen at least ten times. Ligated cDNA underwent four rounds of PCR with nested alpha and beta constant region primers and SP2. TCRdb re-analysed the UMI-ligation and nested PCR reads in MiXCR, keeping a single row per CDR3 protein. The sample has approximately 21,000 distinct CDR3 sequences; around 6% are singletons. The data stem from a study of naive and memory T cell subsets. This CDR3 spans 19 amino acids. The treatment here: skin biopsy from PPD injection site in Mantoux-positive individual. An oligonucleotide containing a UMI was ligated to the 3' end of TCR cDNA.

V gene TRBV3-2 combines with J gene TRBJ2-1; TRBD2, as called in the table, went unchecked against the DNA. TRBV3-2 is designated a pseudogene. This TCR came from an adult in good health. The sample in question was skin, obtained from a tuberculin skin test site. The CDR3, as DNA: TGTGCCAGCAGCCAATTAGGTTGTTTTAGCGGGAGGTGTGATAATGAGCAGTTCTTC. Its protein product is CASSQLGCFSGRCDNEQFF.